This T cell receptor (beta chain) is drawn from a study of regulatory T cells in long-lasting Graves disease. The time point: newly diagnosed GD, antithyroid drugs for less than 3 months. PBMC-derived RNA was used for the TCR library. Building the TCR beta libraries relied on iRepertoire HTBI primers, and CDR3 regions underwent Arm-PCR. TCRdb re-derived calls from the multiplex PCR reads in MiXCR, one entry per CDR3 protein. The sample has approximately 360,000 distinct CDR3 sequences, roughly 10% seen once; the top ten hold under 20%. The germline gives CDR1 MNHEY, CDR2 SVGEGT. V was clipped by 8 bases and J by 4 bases, with 14 bases between them. This CDR3 region has 13 residues. This clonotype came up many times. These data were also reused for a study on T cells in Graves' hyperthyroidism and ophthalmopathy.

Here the sequenced sample was peripheral blood mononuclear cells (PBMCs), taken at new diagnosis, from a patient treated with antithyroid drugs. This receptor was taken from a woman between 18 and 29 years old with Graves disease. V usage is TRBV6-2 or TRBV6-3 and J usage is TRBJ1-1; D is unclear. The CDR3 DNA reads as TGTGCCAGCGTCCCGTCGTTGGGCACTGAAGCTTTCTTT. Its translation: CASVPSLGTEAFF.